Listed below are T cell receptor beta chains from one sample, sequenced in a study of blood T cell repertoires in COVID-19. The repertoire was sequenced with immunoSEQ multiplex PCR; TCRdb's copy has only in-frame clones and lacks some. The sample consists of about 94,000 clones, 80% to 90% of them appearing once. The sample comprised peripheral blood. Receptor source: a human donor with acute or convalescent COVID-19. The donor label of this sample is uncertain. Both conserved end residues are part of each CDR3. The order of the fields is V gene, D gene, clone size, J gene, CDR3 protein, CDR3 DNA. The D gene is left open where the match is weak. The size field is filled for only some rows; it gives once, few, many or a size class.

>TRBV10-3|NA|NA|TRBJ2-7
CAARGSVGYEQYF
TGTGCCGCCCGGGGGTCCGTCGGCTACGAGCAGTACTTC
>TRBV2|NA|NA|TRBJ1-4
CASRLGTPNEKLFF
TGTGCCAGCAGGCTCGGGACACCAAATGAAAAACTGTTTTTT
>TRBV6-6|NA|once|TRBJ1-2
CASSYSRGVNYGYTF
TGTGCCAGCAGTTACTCCAGGGGAGTCAACTATGGCTACACCTTC
>TRBV6-5|TRBD1|once|TRBJ2-7
CASRIQGEPLYEQYF
TGTGCCAGCAGGATACAGGGGGAACCCCTCTACGAGCAGTACTTC
>TRBV7-7|NA|NA|TRBJ2-5
CASSQTGGATMETQYF
TGTGCTAGCAGCCAAACAGGGGGGGCGACGATGGAGACCCAGTACTTC
>TRBV29-1|NA|NA|TRBJ1-1
CSADLHHNTEAFF
TGCAGCGCTGATTTACACCATAACACTGAAGCTTTCTTT
>TRBV19|TRBD2|NA|TRBJ2-2
CASSMGGKKNTGELFF
TGTGCCAGTAGTATGGGAGGGAAAAAGAACACCGGGGAGCTGTTTTTT
>TRBV18|NA|NA|TRBJ1-1
CASSPAANTEAFF
TGTGCCAGCTCACCAGCGGCGAACACTGAAGCTTTCTTT
>TRBV2|NA|few|TRBJ1-1
CASGTGNSAFF
TGTGCCAGCGGCACAGGGAATTCAGCTTTCTTT
>TRBV4-1|NA|once|TRBJ2-3
CASSPSKGVLTDTQYF
TGCGCCAGCAGCCCTTCGAAAGGGGTTCTCACAGATACGCAGTATTTT
>TRBV11-2|NA|NA|TRBJ2-3
CASSQSHGGPPSTDTQYF
TGTGCCAGCAGCCAGAGTCACGGGGGGCCACCTAGCACAGATACGCAGTATTTT
>TRBV5-1|TRBD1|NA|TRBJ1-4
CASSLDRGSNEKLFF
TGCGCCAGCAGCTTGGACAGGGGGAGTAATGAAAAACTGTTTTTT
>TRBV15|NA|NA|TRBJ1-5
CATSSGQGLGNQPQHF
TGTGCCACCAGCAGCGGGCAGGGGCTCGGCAATCAGCCCCAGCATTTT
>TRBV6-1|TRBD2|NA|TRBJ2-7
CASSDSKRGRGYEQYF
TGTGCCAGCAGTGATTCCAAGCGGGGTAGGGGATACGAGCAGTACTTC
>TRBV6-5|NA|NA|TRBJ2-7
CASSQPGPGEYEQYF
TGTGCCAGCAGTCAGCCGGGACCGGGAGAATACGAGCAGTACTTC
>TRBV29-1|TRBD2|once|TRBJ2-5
CSAHGGLGETQYF
TGCAGCGCCCACGGGGGACTAGGGGAGACCCAGTACTTC
>TRBV11-3|NA|NA|TRBJ1-1
CASSPGVGFMNTEAFF
TGTGCCAGCAGCCCCGGGGTGGGTTTCATGAACACTGAAGCTTTCTTT
>TRBV19|NA|NA|TRBJ1-1
CASSLFNVGPTDTEAFF
TGTGCCAGTAGTCTATTTAATGTTGGGCCCACGGACACTGAAGCTTTCTTT
>TRBV28|NA|NA|TRBJ2-3
CASSSHHSTDTQYF
TGTGCCAGCAGTTCACATCACAGCACAGATACGCAGTATTTT
>TRBV28|TRBD1|medium-sized|TRBJ1-1
CASSLHRGGNTEAFF
TGTGCCAGCAGTTTGCACAGGGGAGGGAACACTGAAGCTTTCTTT
>TRBV5-1|TRBD2|few|TRBJ2-2
CASSLGTSGYTGELFF
TGCGCCAGCAGCCTAGGGACTAGCGGGTACACCGGGGAGCTGTTTTTT
>TRBV5-4|NA|NA|TRBJ1-1
CASSSPWGDTEAFF
TGTGCCAGCAGCTCGCCGTGGGGGGACACTGAAGCTTTCTTT
>TRBV7-8|NA|NA|TRBJ2-4
CASSLAAGRIQYF
TGTGCCAGCAGCTTAGCGGCTGGGCGCATTCAGTACTTC
>TRBV5-1|NA|NA|TRBJ2-5
CASSLSGDSQETQYF
TGCGCCAGCAGCTTGTCGGGGGACAGCCAAGAGACCCAGTACTTC
>TRBV18|TRBD1|NA|TRBJ2-3
CASSLGQGFTDTQYF
TGTGCCAGCTCACTAGGACAGGGTTTCACAGATACGCAGTATTTT
>TRBV12-5|NA|NA|TRBJ2-5
CASGGPTGGITETQYF
TGTGCTAGCGGGGGGCCCACAGGGGGAATCACGGAGACCCAGTACTTC
>TRBV28|NA|NA|TRBJ2-7
CASSLLAASSYEQYF
TGTGCCAGCAGTTTATTGGCGGCGAGCTCCTACGAGCAGTACTTC
>TRBV27|TRBD1|NA|TRBJ1-2
CASSLGRGQGYTF
TGTGCCAGCAGTTTAGGCAGGGGGCAGGGCTACACCTTC
>TRBV6-6|NA|NA|TRBJ1-2
CASSSETGANYGYTF
TGTGCCAGCAGTTCCGAGACAGGTGCTAACTATGGCTACACCTTC
>TRBV27|NA|once|TRBJ2-7
CASSPQGISYEQYF
TGTGCCAGCAGTCCCCAGGGTATCTCCTACGAGCAGTACTTC
>TRBV29-1|NA|few|TRBJ2-3
CSLTRGTRLDTQYF
TGCAGCCTTACAAGAGGTACCCGATTGGATACGCAGTATTTT
>TRBV10-3|TRBD1|NA|TRBJ1-1
CAIAGQGATEAFF
TGTGCCATCGCTGGACAGGGAGCGACTGAAGCTTTCTTT
>TRBV16|TRBD2|NA|TRBJ2-7
CASSPGGGTYEQYF
TGTGCCAGCAGCCCCGGCGGGGGGACCTACGAGCAGTACTTC
>TRBV28|TRBD2|few|TRBJ2-5
CASSLGRGGLETQYF
TGTGCCAGCAGTTTGGGGCGGGGGGGCCTCGAGACCCAGTACTTC
>TRBV10-3|NA|NA|TRBJ2-5
CAISARGLVETQYF
TGTGCCATCAGTGCCAGGGGCCTGGTGGAGACCCAGTACTTC
>TRBV15|NA|once|TRBJ1-1
CATSREVSGGTEAFF
TGTGCCACCAGCAGAGAAGTGAGCGGCGGGACTGAAGCTTTCTTT
>TRBV5-1|TRBD1|NA|TRBJ2-7
CASSFGTGPYEQYF
TGCGCCAGCAGCTTTGGGACAGGTCCCTACGAGCAGTACTTC
>TRBV28|NA|NA|TRBJ1-2
CASSTPSGAGYTF
TGTGCCAGCAGTACCCCCTCAGGGGCCGGCTACACCTTC
>TRBV28|TRBD2|NA|TRBJ2-3
CATAGTSGLWTDTQYF
TGTGCCACAGCCGGGACTAGCGGTTTATGGACAGATACGCAGTATTTT
>TRBV15|NA|NA|TRBJ1-2
CATSRDVVGGVNYGYTF
TGTGCCACCAGCAGAGATGTTGTGGGTGGAGTTAACTATGGCTACACCTTC
>TRBV9|NA|medium-sized|TRBJ1-3
CASSTLPGGPGNTIYF
TGTGCCAGCAGCACGCTCCCCGGGGGACCTGGAAACACCATATATTTT
>TRBV4-1|TRBD2|NA|TRBJ2-5
CASSQVTSVQETQYF
TGCGCCAGCAGCCAAGTTACTAGCGTCCAAGAGACCCAGTACTTC
>TRBV9|NA|NA|TRBJ2-1
CASSGGAYNEQFF
TGTGCCAGCAGCGGGGGGGCCTACAATGAGCAGTTCTTC
>TRBV5-1|TRBD2|NA|TRBJ2-2
CASSDAASGGAGELFF
TGCGCCAGCAGCGACGCCGCTAGCGGGGGGGCCGGGGAGCTGTTTTTT
>TRBV28|NA|NA|TRBJ1-4
CASLGWAWEKLFF
TGTGCCAGCCTTGGATGGGCTTGGGAAAAACTGTTTTTT
>TRBV28|TRBD1|NA|TRBJ1-2
CASSFRTGSGYTF
TGTGCCAGCAGTTTCCGGACAGGGTCTGGCTACACCTTC
>TRBV7-9|TRBD1|NA|TRBJ2-6
CASSFRRGPGANVLTF
TGTGCCAGCAGCTTTCGCAGGGGGCCGGGGGCCAACGTCCTGACTTTC
>TRBV19|NA|NA|TRBJ2-2
CASSRGEGNTGELFF
TGTGCCAGTAGTCGGGGTGAGGGAAACACCGGGGAGCTGTTTTTT
>TRBV2|TRBD1|NA|TRBJ2-7
CASRGQAYEQYF
TGTGCCAGCAGAGGACAGGCCTACGAGCAGTACTTC
>TRBV5-1|TRBD1|NA|TRBJ2-5
CASSPRQGTQETQYF
TGCGCCAGCAGCCCCCGACAGGGGACCCAAGAGACCCAGTACTTC
>TRBV5-6|NA|NA|TRBJ2-2
CASSLSVGELFF
TGTGCCAGCAGCTTGTCGGTCGGGGAGCTGTTTTTT
>TRBV12-3/TRBV12-4|NA|few|TRBJ1-1
CASRTASGTEAFF
TGTGCCAGCAGGACCGCCTCGGGTACTGAAGCTTTCTTT
>TRBV10-2|NA|NA|TRBJ2-5
CASRGAMTGQETQYF
TGCGCCAGCAGGGGCGCAATGACAGGCCAAGAGACCCAGTACTTC
>TRBV12-2|NA|NA|TRBJ2-2
CASRSSGGLNTGELFF
TGTGCAAGTCGCTCGAGCGGGGGCCTCAACACCGGGGAGCTGTTTTTT
>TRBV19|TRBD1|NA|TRBJ1-4
CASSSTGSNKKLFF
TGTGCCAGTAGCTCGACAGGGTCTAATAAAAAACTGTTTTTT
>TRBV9|NA|once|TRBJ1-2
CASSVEGAGYTF
TGTGCCAGCAGCGTAGAGGGAGCGGGCTACACCTTC
>TRBV28|NA|NA|TRBJ1-2
CASSPGVRYGYTF
TGTGCCAGCAGCCCAGGGGTGCGGTATGGCTACACCTTC
>TRBV19|TRBD1|NA|TRBJ2-6
CASSPGQAWANVLTF
TGTGCCAGTAGCCCAGGACAGGCGTGGGCCAACGTCCTGACTTTC
>TRBV18|NA|NA|TRBJ1-4
CASSPTGNEKLFF
TGTGCCAGCTCACCGACGGGAAATGAAAAACTGTTTTTT
>TRBV2|NA|NA|TRBJ2-3
CASSRPPRSTDTQYF
TGTGCCAGCAGCCGCCCCCCTCGGAGCACAGATACGCAGTATTTT